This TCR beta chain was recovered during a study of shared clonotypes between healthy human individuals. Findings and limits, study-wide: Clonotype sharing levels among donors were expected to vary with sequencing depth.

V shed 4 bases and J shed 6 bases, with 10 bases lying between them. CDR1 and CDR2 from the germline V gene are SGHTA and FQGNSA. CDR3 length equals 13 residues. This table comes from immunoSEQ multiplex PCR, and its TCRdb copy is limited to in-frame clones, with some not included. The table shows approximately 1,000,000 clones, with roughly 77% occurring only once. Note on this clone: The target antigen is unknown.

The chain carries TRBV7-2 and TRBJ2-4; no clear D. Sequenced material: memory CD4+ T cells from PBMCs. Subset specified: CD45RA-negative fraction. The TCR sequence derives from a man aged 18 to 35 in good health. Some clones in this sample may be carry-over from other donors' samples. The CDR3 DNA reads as TGTGCCAGCAGCTCAGGACCGGGAAACATTCAGTACTTC. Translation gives CASSSGPGNIQYF.